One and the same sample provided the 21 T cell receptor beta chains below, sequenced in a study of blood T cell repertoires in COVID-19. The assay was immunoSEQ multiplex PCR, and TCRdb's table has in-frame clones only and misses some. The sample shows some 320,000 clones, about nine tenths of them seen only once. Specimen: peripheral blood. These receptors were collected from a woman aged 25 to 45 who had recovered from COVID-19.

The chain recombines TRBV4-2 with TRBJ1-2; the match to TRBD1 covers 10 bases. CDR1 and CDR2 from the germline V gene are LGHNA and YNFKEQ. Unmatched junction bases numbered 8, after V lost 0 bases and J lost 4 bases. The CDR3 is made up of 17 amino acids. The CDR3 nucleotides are TGTGCCAGCAGCCAAGACATCGGGACAGGGGCAGGCTATGGCTACACCTTC. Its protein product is CASSQDIGTGAGYGYTF.

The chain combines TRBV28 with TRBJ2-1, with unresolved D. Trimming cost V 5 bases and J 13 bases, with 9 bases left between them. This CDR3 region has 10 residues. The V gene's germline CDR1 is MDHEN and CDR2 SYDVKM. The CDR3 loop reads CASSRTVQFF. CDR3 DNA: TGTGCCAGCAGTCGAACAGTACAGTTCTTC.

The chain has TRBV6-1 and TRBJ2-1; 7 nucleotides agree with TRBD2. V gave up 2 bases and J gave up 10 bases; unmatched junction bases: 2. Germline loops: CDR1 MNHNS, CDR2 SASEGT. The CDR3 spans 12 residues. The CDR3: CASSENGGEQFF. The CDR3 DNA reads TGTGCCAGCAGTGAAAACGGGGGGGAGCAGTTCTTC.

The CDR3, as DNA: TGTGCCATCAGGGAGGACAGGGAAAGCGAGCAGTACTTC. Translation gives CAIREDRESEQYF. V usage is TRBV10-3 and J usage is TRBJ2-7; 8 bases match TRBD1. CDR1 ENHRY and CDR2 SYGVKD come from the germline V gene. With V trimmed by 6 bases and J by 6 bases, 7 bases remained unmatched. The CDR3 is 13 amino acids.

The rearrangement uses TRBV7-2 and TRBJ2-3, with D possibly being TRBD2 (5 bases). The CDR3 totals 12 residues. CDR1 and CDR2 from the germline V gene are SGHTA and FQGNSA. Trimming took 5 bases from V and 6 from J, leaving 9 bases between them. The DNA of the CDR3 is TGTGCCAGCAGCCTTGGACTGGATACGCAGTATTTT. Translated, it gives CASSLGLDTQYF.

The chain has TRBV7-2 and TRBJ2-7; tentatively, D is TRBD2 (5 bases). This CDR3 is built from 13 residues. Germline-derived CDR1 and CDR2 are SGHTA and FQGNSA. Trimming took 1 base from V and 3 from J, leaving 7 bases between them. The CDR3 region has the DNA TGTGCCAGCAGCTTAGGGACTCACTACGAGCAGTACTTC. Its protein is CASSLGTHYEQYF.

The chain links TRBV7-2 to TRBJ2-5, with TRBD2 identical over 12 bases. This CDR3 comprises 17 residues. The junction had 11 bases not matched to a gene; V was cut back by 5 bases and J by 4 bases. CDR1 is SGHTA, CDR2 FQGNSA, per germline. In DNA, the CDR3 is TGTGCCAGCAGCCACCCTAGCGGGGGGGCCGGGGGAGAGACCCAGTACTTC. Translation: CASSHPSGGAGGETQYF.

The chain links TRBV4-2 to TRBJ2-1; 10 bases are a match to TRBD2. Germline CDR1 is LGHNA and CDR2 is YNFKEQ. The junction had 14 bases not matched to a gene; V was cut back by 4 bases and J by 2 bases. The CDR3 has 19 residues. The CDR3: CASSLPGASGGQTYNEQFF. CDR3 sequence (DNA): TGTGCCAGCAGCCTTCCTGGGGCTAGCGGGGGACAAACCTACAATGAGCAGTTCTTC.

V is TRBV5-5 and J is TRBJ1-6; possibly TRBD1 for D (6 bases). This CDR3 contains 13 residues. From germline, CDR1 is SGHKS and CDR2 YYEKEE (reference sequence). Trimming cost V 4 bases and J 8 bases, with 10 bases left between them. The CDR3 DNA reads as TGTGCCAGCAGCACTGAGGGGGATTCACCCCTCCACTTT. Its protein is CASSTEGDSPLHF.

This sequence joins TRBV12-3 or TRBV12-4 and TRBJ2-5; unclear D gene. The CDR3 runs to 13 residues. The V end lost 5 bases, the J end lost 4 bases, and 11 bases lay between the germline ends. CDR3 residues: CASSENSRETQYF. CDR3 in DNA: TGTGCCAGCAGTGAAAATTCGAGAGAGACCCAGTACTTC.

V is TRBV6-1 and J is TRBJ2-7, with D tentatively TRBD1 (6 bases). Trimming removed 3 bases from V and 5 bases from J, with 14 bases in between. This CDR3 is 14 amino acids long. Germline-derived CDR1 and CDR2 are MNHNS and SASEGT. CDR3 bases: TGTGCCAGCAGTGATGCGCAGGGGTTCAACGAGCAGTACTTC. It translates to CASSDAQGFNEQYF.

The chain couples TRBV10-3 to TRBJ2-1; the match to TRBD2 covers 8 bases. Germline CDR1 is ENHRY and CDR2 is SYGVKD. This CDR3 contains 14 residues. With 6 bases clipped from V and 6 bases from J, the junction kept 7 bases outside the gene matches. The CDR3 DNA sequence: TGTGCCATCAGCCGAGCGGGGGTTAGCAATGAGCAGTTCTTC. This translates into CAISRAGVSNEQFF.

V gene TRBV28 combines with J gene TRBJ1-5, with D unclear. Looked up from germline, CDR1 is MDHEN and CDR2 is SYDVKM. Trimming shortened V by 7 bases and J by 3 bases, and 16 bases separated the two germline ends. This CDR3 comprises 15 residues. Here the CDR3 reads CASTLFAGPNQPQHF. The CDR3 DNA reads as TGTGCCAGCACATTATTTGCGGGCCCCAATCAGCCCCAGCATTTT. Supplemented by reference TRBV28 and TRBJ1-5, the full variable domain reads DVKVTQSSRYLVKRTGEKVFLECVQDMDHENMFWYRQDPGLGLRLIYFSYDVKMKEKGDIPEGYSVSREKKERFSLILESASTNQTSMYLCASTLFAGPNQPQHFGDGTRLSIL.

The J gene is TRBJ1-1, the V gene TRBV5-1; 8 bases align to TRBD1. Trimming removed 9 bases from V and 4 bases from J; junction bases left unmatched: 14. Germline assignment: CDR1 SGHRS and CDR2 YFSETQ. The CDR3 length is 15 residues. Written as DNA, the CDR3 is TGCGCCACAAATATCGGGCCCGACAGGGGCACTGAAGCTTTCTTT. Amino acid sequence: CATNIGPDRGTEAFF.

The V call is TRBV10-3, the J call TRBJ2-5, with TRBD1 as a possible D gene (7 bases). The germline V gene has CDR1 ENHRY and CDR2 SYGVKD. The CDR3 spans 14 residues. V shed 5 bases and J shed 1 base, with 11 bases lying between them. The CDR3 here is CAISRGTVQETQYF. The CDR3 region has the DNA TGTGCCATCAGTCGCGGGACAGTCCAAGAGACCCAGTACTTC.

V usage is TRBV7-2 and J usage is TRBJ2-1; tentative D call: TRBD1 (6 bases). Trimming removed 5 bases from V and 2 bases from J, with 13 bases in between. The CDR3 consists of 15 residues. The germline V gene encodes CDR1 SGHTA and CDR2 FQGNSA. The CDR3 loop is CASSPQGTTYNEQFF. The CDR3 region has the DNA TGTGCCAGCAGCCCCCAGGGGACAACCTACAATGAGCAGTTCTTC.

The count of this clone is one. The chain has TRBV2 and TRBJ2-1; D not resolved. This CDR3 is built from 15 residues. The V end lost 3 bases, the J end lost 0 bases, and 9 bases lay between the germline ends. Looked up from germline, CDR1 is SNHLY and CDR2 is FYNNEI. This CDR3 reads CASSERSYSYNEQFF. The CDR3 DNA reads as TGTGCCAGCAGTGAGAGGAGTTACTCCTACAATGAGCAGTTCTTC.

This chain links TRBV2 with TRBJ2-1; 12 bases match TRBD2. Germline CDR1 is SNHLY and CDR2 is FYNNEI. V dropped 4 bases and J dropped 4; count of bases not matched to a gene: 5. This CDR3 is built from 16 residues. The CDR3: CASSARGLAGYNEQFF. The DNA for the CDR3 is TGTGCCAGCAGTGCACGGGGACTAGCGGGTTACAATGAGCAGTTCTTC.

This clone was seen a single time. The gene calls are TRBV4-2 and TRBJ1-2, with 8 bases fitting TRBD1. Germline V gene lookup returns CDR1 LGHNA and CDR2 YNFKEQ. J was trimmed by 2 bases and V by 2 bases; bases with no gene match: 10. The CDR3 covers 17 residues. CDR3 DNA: TGTGCCAGCAGCCAACTCCATTCTCAGGGGGCAAACTATGGCTACACCTTC. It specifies CASSQLHSQGANYGYTF.

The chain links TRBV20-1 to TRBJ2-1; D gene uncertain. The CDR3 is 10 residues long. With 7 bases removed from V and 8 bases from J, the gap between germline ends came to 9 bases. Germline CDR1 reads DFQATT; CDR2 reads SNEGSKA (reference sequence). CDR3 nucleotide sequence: TGCAGTGGAGTGTATTATGAGCAGTTCTTC. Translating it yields CSGVYYEQFF.

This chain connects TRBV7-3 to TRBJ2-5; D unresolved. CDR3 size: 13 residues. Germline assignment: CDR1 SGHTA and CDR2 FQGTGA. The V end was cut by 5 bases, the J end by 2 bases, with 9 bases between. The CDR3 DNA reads TGTGCCAGCAGCCAAGCCCGTCAAGAGACCCAGTACTTC. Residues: CASSQARQETQYF.